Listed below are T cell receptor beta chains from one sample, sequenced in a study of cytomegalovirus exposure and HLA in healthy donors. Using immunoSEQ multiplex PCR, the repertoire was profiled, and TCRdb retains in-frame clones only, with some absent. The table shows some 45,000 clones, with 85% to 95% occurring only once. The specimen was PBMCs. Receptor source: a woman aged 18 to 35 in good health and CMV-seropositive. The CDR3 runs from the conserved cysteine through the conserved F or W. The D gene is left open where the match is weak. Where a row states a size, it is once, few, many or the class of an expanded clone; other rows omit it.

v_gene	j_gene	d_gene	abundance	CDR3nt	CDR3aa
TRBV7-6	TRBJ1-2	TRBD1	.	TGTGCCAGCAGCGATAGAGGCTGGGACAGCGAGTTCGGCTACACCTTC	CASSDRGWDSEFGYTF
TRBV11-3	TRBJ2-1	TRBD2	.	TGTGCCAGCAGCTTAGATTCTAGCGGGAGGGCTTTTGAGCAGTTCTTC	CASSLDSSGRAFEQFF
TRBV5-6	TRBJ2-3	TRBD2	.	TGTGCCAGCAGCTCCACTAGCGGGCTGGTGATTGACACAGATACGCAGTATTTT	CASSSTSGLVIDTDTQYF
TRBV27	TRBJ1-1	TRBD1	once	TGTGCCAGCAGTTTACCAGGGGGCACTGAAGCTTTCTTT	CASSLPGGTEAFF
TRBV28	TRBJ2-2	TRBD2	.	TGTGCCAGCACCCCATTGGTAGCGGGACCTAACACCGGGGAGCTGTTTTTT	CASTPLVAGPNTGELFF
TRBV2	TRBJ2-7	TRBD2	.	TGTGCCAGCAGTCCCGGGACTAGCGGGAGTCGAAAAAAAATGCAGTACTTC	CASSPGTSGSRKKMQYF
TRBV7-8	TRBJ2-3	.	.	TGTGCCAGCAGCCCTACGGGAGCTATGGGGCTCGATACGCAGTATTTT	CASSPTGAMGLDTQYF
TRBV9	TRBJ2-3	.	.	TGTGCCAGCAGCGTAGGGTCCCTGGGGCCAGATACGCAGTATTTT	CASSVGSLGPDTQYF
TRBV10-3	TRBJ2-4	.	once	TGTGCCATCAGTACAGACACGACCAAAAACATTCAGTACTTC	CAISTDTTKNIQYF
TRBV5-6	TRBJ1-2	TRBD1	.	TGTGCCAGCAGCTCGGACAGGGGCTATGGCTACACCTTC	CASSSDRGYGYTF
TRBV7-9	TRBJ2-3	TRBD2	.	TGTGCCAGCAGCTCGGGACTAGCGGCAGATACGCAGTATTTT	CASSSGLAADTQYF
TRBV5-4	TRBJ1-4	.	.	TGTGCCACCCCGGCGGAGGGCCGGGAGGGAAAACTGTTTTTT	CATPAEGREGKLFF
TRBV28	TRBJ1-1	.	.	TGTGCCAGCACCTCGAACACTGAAGCTTTCTTT	CASTSNTEAFF
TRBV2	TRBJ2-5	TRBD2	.	TGTGCCAGCAGGTCGGGGACTAGCGTTATCCAAGAGACCCAGTACTTC	CASRSGTSVIQETQYF
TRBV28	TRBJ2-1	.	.	TGTGCCAGCAGCCAAACCTGGGGCGGATCCCTCGAGCAGTTCTTC	CASSQTWGGSLEQFF
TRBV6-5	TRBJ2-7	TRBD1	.	TGTGCCAGCAGTGCGACAGGGGGCGCCCCCTACGAGCAGTACTTC	CASSATGGAPYEQYF
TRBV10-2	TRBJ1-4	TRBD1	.	TGCGCCAGCAGCCGGACAGGGGGCGGAGGGGAAAAACTGTTTTTT	CASSRTGGGGEKLFF
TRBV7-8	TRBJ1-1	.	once	TGTGCCAGCAGCTTAGGGGGCGGGGTGAACACTGAAGCTTTCTTT	CASSLGGGVNTEAFF
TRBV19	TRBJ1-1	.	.	TGTGCCAGTAGTGGAGACAGAGACACTGAAGCTTTCTTT	CASSGDRDTEAFF
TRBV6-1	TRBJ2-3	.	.	TGTGCCAGCAGTACACAGGGCACAGATACGCAGTATTTT	CASSTQGTDTQYF
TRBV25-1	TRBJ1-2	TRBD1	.	TGTGCCAGCAGCCGGACAGGGAGTGGCTACACCTTC	CASSRTGSGYTF
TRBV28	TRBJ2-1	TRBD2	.	TGTGCCAGCAGTTTAGGACTAGCGGGAGGCTGGTACAATGAGCAGTTCTTC	CASSLGLAGGWYNEQFF
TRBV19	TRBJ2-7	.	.	TGTGCCAGTAGTATTGTACAGGGCTCCTACGAGCAGTACTTC	CASSIVQGSYEQYF
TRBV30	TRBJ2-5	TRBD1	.	TGTGCCTGGGGCAGGGGGCTAGGAGAGACCCAGTACTTC	CAWGRGLGETQYF
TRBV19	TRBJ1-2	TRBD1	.	TGTGCCAGTAGTAGGGGTACAGGGGATAACTATGGCTACACCTTC	CASSRGTGDNYGYTF
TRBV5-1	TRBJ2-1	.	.	TGCGCCAGCAGCTTCTGGACTGAGAATGAGCAGTTCTTC	CASSFWTENEQFF
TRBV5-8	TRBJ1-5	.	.	TGTGCCAGCAGCTTCCTCCTACTTAATAGCAATCAGCCCCAGCATTTT	CASSFLLLNSNQPQHF
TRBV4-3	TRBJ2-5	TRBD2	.	TGCGCCAGCAGCCAAGATCTAGCGGGAGGGGGGCAAGAGACCCAGTACTTC	CASSQDLAGGGQETQYF
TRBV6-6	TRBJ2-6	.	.	TGTGCCAGCAGCCCGGTTAGCTCTGGGGCCAACGTCCTGACTTTC	CASSPVSSGANVLTF
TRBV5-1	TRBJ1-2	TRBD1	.	TGCGCCAGCAGCTTGGGCGGGACAGAGAACTATGGCTACACCTTC	CASSLGGTENYGYTF
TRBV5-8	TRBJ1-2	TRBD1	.	TGTGCCAGCACCACCCCGGCAGTAGGTCCAGGGGGCTTTGGTGGCTACACCTTC	CASTTPAVGPGGFGGYTF
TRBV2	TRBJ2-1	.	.	TGTGCCAGCAGCGACACTAGCAGCTCCTACAATGAGCAGTTCTTC	CASSDTSSSYNEQFF
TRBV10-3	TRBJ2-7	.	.	TGTGCCATCAGTGTTAAAATCCCGGGACAAGGGGATCCTGATCAGTACTTC	CAISVKIPGQGDPDQYF
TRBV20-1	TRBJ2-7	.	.	TGCAGTGCCATATATAGACTCGAGCAGTACTTC	CSAIYRLEQYF
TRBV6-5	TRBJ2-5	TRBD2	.	TGTGCCAGCAGGGAGACTAGCGGGTGGGCGGAGACCCAGTACTTC	CASRETSGWAETQYF
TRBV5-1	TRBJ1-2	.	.	TGCGCCAGCAGCTCCGCTGAAACAGGGCACCCTAACTATGGCTACACCTTC	CASSSAETGHPNYGYTF
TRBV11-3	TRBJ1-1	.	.	TGTGCCAGCAGCTTAGGGGAGGGTAAGGAAGCTTTCTTT	CASSLGEGKEAFF
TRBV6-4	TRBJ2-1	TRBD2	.	TGTGCCAGCAGTGCGACTAGCGGGAGTTACAATGAGCAGTTCTTC	CASSATSGSYNEQFF
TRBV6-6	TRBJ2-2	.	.	TGTGCCAGCAGTTACCCACAGGGAGGGGACACCGGGGAGCTGTTTTTT	CASSYPQGGDTGELFF
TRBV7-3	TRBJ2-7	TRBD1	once	TGTGCCAGCAGCGAGACAGGGGGTCCCTACGAGCAGTACTTC	CASSETGGPYEQYF
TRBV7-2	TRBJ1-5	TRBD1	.	TGTGCCAGCAGCTGGGGGACAGGGGAAAATCAGCCCCAGCATTTT	CASSWGTGENQPQHF
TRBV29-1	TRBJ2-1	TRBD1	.	TGCAGCGTTGGGGAGTGGACAGGGTCCAATGAGCAGTTCTTC	CSVGEWTGSNEQFF
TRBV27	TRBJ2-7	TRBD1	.	TGTGCCAGCAGTTTAGGGACAGGGATCTACGAGCAGTACTTC	CASSLGTGIYEQYF
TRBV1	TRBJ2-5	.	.	TGCACCAGCAGCCAAGGTCGGTCGACTAGCGGGAGCTCGTATTTAGAGACCCAGTACTTC	CTSSQGRSTSGSSYLETQYF
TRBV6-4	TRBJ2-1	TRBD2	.	TGTGCCAGCAGTCTACTAGCGGGAGGGTACAATGAGCAGTTCTTC	CASSLLAGGYNEQFF